A selection of T cell receptor beta chains follows, all from one sample in a study of graft-versus-host responses after intestinal transplantation. Using immunoSEQ multiplex PCR, the repertoire was profiled, and TCRdb retains in-frame clones only, with some absent. Altogether some 31,000 clones are present, roughly 85% being singletons, with the ten largest covering around 10%. The source was PBMCs, collected around 61 weeks after intestinal transplantation. All receptors derive from a human patient who received an intestinal transplant, so some T cells may come from the graft donor. Both conserved end residues are part of each CDR3. Each record gives: CDR3 length, J gene, V gene, CDR3 protein.

>15|TRBJ2-3|TRBV11-2
CASSLRETASDTQYF
>12|TRBJ2-7|TRBV19
CASSMDTYEQYF
>15|TRBJ1-1|TRBV5-4
CASSTTGRWNTEAFF
>11|TRBJ2-3|TRBV18
CASSPSDTQYF
>16|TRBJ2-5|TRBV2
CASRFRDRQYQETQYF
>13|TRBJ1-1|TRBV5-4
CASSLRGAAEAFF
>13|TRBJ1-4|TRBV28
CASSKSQAEKLFF
>14|TRBJ2-7|TRBV6-5
CASSELAGGREQYF
>13|TRBJ1-5|TRBV6-5
CASSEGRNQPQHF
>12|TRBJ1-2|TRBV10-3
CAAYGTGSGYTF
>14|TRBJ2-5|TRBV6-5
CATAAQDRGETQYF
>13|TRBJ2-7|TRBV5-1
CASGSDRVYEQYF
>14|TRBJ1-1|TRBV30
CAWSVGTRGTEAFF
>14|TRBJ2-7|TRBV7-9
CASSLRHFPYEQYF
>14|TRBJ2-7|TRBV6-1
CASITHQGPYEQYF
>15|TRBJ1-4|TRBV4-3
CASRAGFATNEKLFF
>16|TRBJ2-3|TRBV9
CASSVVPREGKDTQYF
>16|TRBJ2-1|TRBV5-6
CASSLAGVRGPNEQFF
>15|TRBJ2-3|TRBV19
CASIPTGGMTDTQYF
>13|TRBJ2-2|TRBV9
CASSGLYTGELFF
>16|TRBJ1-2|TRBV5-1
CASSLEGQKANYGYTF
>16|TRBJ2-5|TRBV7-2
CASSGPGGLGRETQYF
>13|TRBJ2-3|TRBV10-3
CAINQGATDTQYF
>19|TRBJ1-6|TRBV13
CASSPKTRDRVSLNSPLHF
>17|TRBJ1-1|TRBV7-9
CASSLSPGQGENTEAFF
>13|TRBJ2-1|TRBV4-1
CASSQTGGGEQFF
>13|TRBJ2-7|TRBV19
CASSDRGKDEQYF
>17|TRBJ1-1|TRBV21-1
CASRLALKVPPNTEAFF
>14|TRBJ1-4|TRBV6-1
CANSEGVIEEKLFF
>15|TRBJ2-7|TRBV15
CATSGFLVDSYEQYF
>13|TRBJ1-2|TRBV2
CASSAGTRYGYTF
>19|TRBJ1-1|TRBV4-3
CASSQELPGGPLLNTEAFF
>14|TRBJ2-3|TRBV7-6
CASSSGQGTDTQYF
>15|TRBJ2-7|TRBV5-4
CASSLGSGSSYEQYF
>14|TRBJ2-1|TRBV5-6
CASSITGFSNEQFF
>14|TRBJ2-7|TRBV5-1
CASSGGLYSYEQYF
>14|TRBJ2-1|TRBV19
CASSIRGYWDEQFF
>13|TRBJ1-1|TRBV6-6
CASSYSTGGEAFF
>12|TRBJ2-7|TRBV2
CASSEGGEGRNF
>13|TRBJ1-1|TRBV7-2
CASSLDRSTEAFF
>15|TRBJ2-1|TRBV19
CASSILASGDNEQFF
>16|TRBJ2-1|TRBV5-1
CASSPGGTGGYNEQFF
>13|TRBJ2-1|TRBV7-8
CASSLGHYNEQFF
>14|TRBJ2-4|TRBV30
CAWSVEGAKNIQYF
>12|TRBJ1-3|TRBV9
CASSVDGNTIYF
>16|TRBJ2-5|TRBV5-1
CASSLDAGTGEETQYF
>16|TRBJ2-2|TRBV9
CASSVGGGLNTGELFF
>15|TRBJ2-7|TRBV6-5
CASSYSLQGVYEQYF
>15|TRBJ2-1|TRBV2
CASSAQAGGLHEQFF
>13|TRBJ2-5|TRBV19
CASSKGFQETQYF
>17|TRBJ2-1|TRBV5-4
CASSLAGAGVSYNEQFF
>15|TRBJ2-1|TRBV18
CASSPLSGLNNEQFF